The next 29 T cell receptor beta chains were all read from a single sample in a study of regulatory T cells in long-lasting Graves disease (dated by TCRdb to about 2021). The time point label of this sample denotes: newly diagnosed GD, antithyroid drugs for less than 3 months. RNA was extracted from PBMCs in TRIzol for both TCR sequencing and RNA sequencing. The library was built by means of multiplex PCR. TCRdb records Illumina HiSeq 4000 as the sequencer. To build TCR beta libraries, CDR3 regions were amplified by Arm-PCR using iRepertoire HTBI primers. TCRdb handled the public reads itself, with Q25 trimming in fastp and clone calling in MiXCR, and kept productive beta chains. Each entry is one CDR3 protein sequence, shown with its most common DNA and genes. This sample has about 610,000 distinct CDR3 sequences in its table, and around 16% of those were observed once. 9.5% to 15% of the sample is held by the ten biggest clonotypes.

The same data also went into a second study, on T cells in Graves' hyperthyroidism and ophthalmopathy.

The sequences come from peripheral blood mononuclear cells (PBMCs), collected at new diagnosis, from a patient treated with antithyroid drugs. The receptors here all came from a man aged 18 to 30 with Graves disease. Donor details come from another sample of the same person, matched by shared clones.

This clonotype was detected only a few times. The gene calls are TRBV6-5 and TRBJ2-7; D is unresolved. The CDR3 loop spans 13 amino acids. Trimming left V 0 bases short and J 3 bases short, with 6 bases between. The germline gives CDR1 MNHEY, CDR2 SVGAGI. The DNA of the CDR3 is TGTGCCAGCAGTTACTCCGGCAACTACGAGCAGTACTTC. Its translation: CASSYSGNYEQYF.

This chain joins TRBV7-9 and TRBJ2-3, with 7 bases lining up with TRBD1. Germline CDR1 is SEHNR and CDR2 is FQNEAQ (reference sequence). This CDR3 is 16 amino acids long. Trimming took 0 bases from V and 3 from J; bases not matched to a gene: 6. The DNA of the CDR3 is TGTGCCAGCAGCTTAGCAGGGGGCGGCTGGACAGATACGCAGTATTTT. Protein product: CASSLAGGGWTDTQYF.

The V and J genes are TRBV4-1 and TRBJ2-7; D call uncertain. Germline CDR1 reads MGHRA; CDR2 reads YSYEKL. The CDR3 contains 14 residues. Deletions cut 0 bases from V and 1 base from J, with 7 bases between. The CDR3 sequence is CASSQEGKSYEQYF. DNA of the CDR3: TGCGCCAGCAGCCAAGAAGGCAAATCCTACGAGCAGTACTTC.

This clonotype was picked up many times. The chain joins TRBV18 to TRBJ1-1; 8 nucleotides line up with TRBD1. The junction had 8 bases not matched to a gene; V was cut back by 8 bases and J by 6 bases. The CDR3 loop spans 13 amino acids. Germline CDR1 reads KGHSH; CDR2 reads LQKENI. The CDR3 DNA reads TGTGCCAGCAGCTCGGGACAGGAGGCTGAAGCTTTCTTT. Its translation is CASSSGQEAEAFF.

The chain carries TRBV2 and TRBJ2-3; the D gene is possibly TRBD2 (5 bases). The CDR3 is made up of 14 amino acids. The germline V gene encodes CDR1 SNHLY and CDR2 FYNNEI. With 7 bases removed from V and 6 bases from J, the gap between germline ends came to 17 bases. The CDR3 protein is CASMVEGPADTQYF. CDR3 nucleotides: TGTGCCAGCATGGTCGAGGGTCCCGCCGATACGCAGTATTTT.

This clonotype was counted many times. The CDR3 loop is CASSVQREGYEQYF. CDR3 coding DNA: TGTGCCAGCAGTGTACAGCGGGAGGGGTACGAGCAGTACTTC. The V gene is TRBV6-2 or TRBV6-3, the J gene TRBJ2-7; the match to TRBD2 covers 10 bases. Looked up from germline, CDR1 is MNHEY and CDR2 is SVGEGT. The trim removed 5 bases at V and 4 bases at J, leaving 5 bases unmatched. The CDR3 consists of 14 residues.

This clonotype has at least ten counts. The chain has TRBV2 and TRBJ2-7; 7 bases are shared with TRBD2. Germline trimming cut 7 bases from V and 3 bases from J; bases unmatched to any gene: 21. Germline loops: CDR1 SNHLY, CDR2 FYNNEI. The length of the CDR3 is 18 residues. CDR3 sequence reads: CASKRRREGLGSSYEQYF. The CDR3 coding sequence is TGTGCCAGCAAAAGACGCAGGGAGGGCTTGGGTAGTAGCTACGAGCAGTACTTC.

The genes are TRBV11-2 and TRBJ2-7; D gene uncertain. Looked up from germline, CDR1 is SGHAT and CDR2 is FQNNGV. There are 16 residues in the CDR3. Trimming shortened V by 0 bases and J by 0 bases, and 12 bases separated the two germline ends. The CDR3 spells CASSLELGSFSYEQYF. CDR3 bases: TGTGCCAGCAGCTTAGAGCTGGGCAGCTTCTCCTACGAGCAGTACTTC.

This clonotype has a count of ten or more. V usage is TRBV10-2 and J usage is TRBJ1-1, with D possibly TRBD1 on 5 matching bases. Trimming cost V 6 bases and J 4 bases, with 15 bases left between them. Germline values: CDR1 WSHSY, CDR2 SAAADI. The CDR3 runs to 14 residues. Here the CDR3 DNA reads TGCGCCAGCAGCGGACAAGGGCGCTCCACTGAAGCTTTCTTT. It is translated as CASSGQGRSTEAFF.

This clonotype was observed many times. The chain uses TRBV6-1 and TRBJ1-1; D remains unclear. V gave up 4 bases and J gave up 0 bases, with 9 bases separating them. The CDR3 is made up of 14 amino acids. Germline CDR1 is MNHNS and CDR2 is SASEGT. In nucleotides, the CDR3 is TGTGCCAGCAGTGTACTACAACTGAACACTGAAGCTTTCTTT. Translation gives CASSVLQLNTEAFF.

This clonotype was picked up many times. The J gene is TRBJ2-5, the V gene TRBV20-1; 9 positions agree with TRBD2. Germline CDR1 and CDR2: DFQATT and SNEGSKA (reference sequence). This CDR3 is built from 21 residues. The trim removed 6 bases at V and 2 bases at J, leaving 28 bases unmatched. The CDR3 nucleotides read TGCAGTGCCATAGGGGCTAGCGGGACATCACGCGGAGTAGGTGAACAAGAGACCCAGTACTTC. This encodes CSAIGASGTSRGVGEQETQYF.

Ten or more counts support this clonotype. V and J are TRBV7-3 and TRBJ2-3; 12 positions agree with TRBD2. Trimming cost V 4 bases and J 3 bases; bases outside gene matches: 2. CDR3 length equals 15 residues. Germline V CDR1 and CDR2: SGHTA, FQGTGA. The CDR3 DNA sequence: TGTGCCAGCAGCTGGACTAGCGGGACAACAGATACGCAGTATTTT. Its protein product is CASSWTSGTTDTQYF.

V is TRBV7-2 and J is TRBJ2-7, with 9 bases lining up with TRBD2. The CDR3 runs to 15 residues. Unmatched junction bases numbered 9, after V lost 6 bases and J lost 3 bases. Germline loops: CDR1 SGHTA, CDR2 FQGNSA. CDR3 in amino acids: CASRPAGTSFYEQYF. CDR3 sequence (DNA): TGTGCCAGCAGACCGGCCGGGACTAGCTTCTACGAGCAGTACTTC.

This clonotype was seen at least ten times. V and J are TRBV11-2 and TRBJ2-5; D might be TRBD1 (6 bases). V was trimmed by 1 base and J by 1 base, leaving 7 bases between them. CDR1 SGHAT and CDR2 FQNNGV come from the germline V gene. CDR3 length equals 14 residues. This chain's CDR3 is CASSLVTGQETQYF. In DNA form, the CDR3 reads TGTGCCAGCAGCTTAGTGACAGGCCAAGAGACCCAGTACTTC.

This rearrangement joins TRBV6-2 or TRBV6-3 to TRBJ1-4, with D unresolved. Trimming left V 5 bases short and J 8 bases short, with 18 bases between. Germline CDR1 reads MNHEY; CDR2 reads SVGEGT. The CDR3 length is 15 residues. The chain's CDR3 is CASSEEFGEYEKLFF. CDR3 nucleotide sequence: TGTGCCAGCAGTGAAGAATTCGGAGAGTACGAAAAACTGTTTTTT.

This chain uses TRBV4-1 with TRBJ2-7; D call uncertain. CDR1 is MGHRA and CDR2 is YSYEKL in the germline V gene. V lost 3 bases, J lost 4 bases, and 10 bases lay in between. The CDR3 runs 13 residues. In DNA, the CDR3 is TGCGCCAGCAGCCAGGTCCTAAGTTACGAGCAGTACTTC. Amino acids: CASSQVLSYEQYF.

The chain uses TRBV20-1 and TRBJ2-7, with D unclear. Trimming stripped 1 base from V and 3 bases from J, with 19 bases between. The CDR3 has 16 residues. The germline gives CDR1 DFQATT, CDR2 SNEGSKA (reference sequence). The CDR3 DNA sequence: TGCAGTGCTAGAGGGTCTGAGCCGGGTACCGTCTACGAGCAGTACTTC. It translates to CSARGSEPGTVYEQYF.

This clonotype has a count of ten or more. The chain combines TRBV27 with TRBJ2-1; D is possibly TRBD2 (6 bases). The CDR3 covers 15 residues. Trimming shortened V by 8 bases and J by 4 bases, and 18 bases separated the two germline ends. Germline CDR1 is MNHEY and CDR2 is SMNVEV (reference sequence). CDR3 loop: CASQTKWGVYNEQFF. For the CDR3, the DNA is TGTGCCAGCCAAACCAAGTGGGGGGTATACAATGAGCAGTTCTTC.

This clonotype was picked up a small number of times. This rearrangement joins TRBV5-6 to TRBJ1-5; no clear D. V lost 4 bases and J 1 base, leaving 18 bases between the germline ends. Germline V CDR1 and CDR2: SGHDT, YYEEEE. The CDR3 sequence is 17 residues long. DNA of the CDR3: TGTGCCAGCAGCCTTTCGACGGACCGTGAAAGCAATCAGCCCCAGCATTTT. Its translation: CASSLSTDRESNQPQHF.

This clonotype has a handful of counts. Here the CDR3 DNA reads TGCAGTGCTAGGGCAGGGAATCCGTTTCTAACTAGCAATCAGCCCCAGCATTTT. It is translated as CSARAGNPFLTSNQPQHF. The chain recombines TRBV20-1 with TRBJ1-5; TRBD1 might be the D (5 bases). V lost 3 bases and J 0 bases, leaving 21 bases between the germline ends. This CDR3 region has 18 residues. Germline V gene data show CDR1 as DFQATT and CDR2 as SNEGSKA (reference sequence).

The genes are TRBV19 and TRBJ2-7; D gene uncertain. CDR1 and CDR2 (germline): LNHDA, SQIVND (reference sequence). The CDR3 is 14 residues long. V gave up 2 bases and J gave up 3 bases, with 11 bases separating them. Here the CDR3 reads CASSIRVLDYEQYF. The CDR3 DNA reads as TGTGCCAGTAGTATAAGGGTATTGGACTACGAGCAGTACTTC.

This clonotype was seen ten or more times. The chain carries TRBV10-3 and TRBJ2-2; 9 bases match TRBD1. Germline CDR1 reads ENHRY; CDR2 reads SYGVKD. This CDR3 spans 21 amino acids. V was clipped by 0 bases and J by 6 bases; unmatched bases: 20. The CDR3 protein is CAISESIYGTAGTGPSGELFF. The CDR3 DNA reads TGTGCCATCAGTGAGTCGATTTACGGAACAGCCGGGACAGGGCCATCCGGGGAGCTGTTTTTT.

The J gene is TRBJ1-5, the V gene TRBV6-5; 9 nucleotides align to TRBD1. Germline V gene sequence: CDR1 MNHEY, CDR2 SVGAGI. Trimming took 4 bases from V and 6 from J; bases not matched to a gene: 7. This CDR3 has 15 residues. CDR3 in amino acids: CASSSGTGWIQPQHF. Written as DNA, the CDR3 is TGTGCCAGCAGTTCCGGGACAGGGTGGATTCAGCCCCAGCATTTT.

This rearrangement joins TRBV10-3 to TRBJ1-1, with D unclear. V was clipped by 2 bases and J by 3 bases, with 13 bases between them. Germline V gene lookup returns CDR1 ENHRY and CDR2 SYGVKD. The CDR3 is 15 residues long. The CDR3 nucleotides read TGTGCCATCAGTGAGCGAAGTCCCGGGGACACTGAAGCTTTCTTT. This encodes CAISERSPGDTEAFF.

This clonotype was picked up a small number of times. This chain joins TRBV30 and TRBJ1-1; weak D call: TRBD1 (5 bases). CDR3 length: 13 amino acids. V lost 0 bases, J lost 8 bases, and 13 bases lay in between. Germline V gene data show CDR1 as GTSNPN and CDR2 as SVGIG (reference sequence). This chain's CDR3 is CAWSVLFRGEAFF. CDR3 nucleotides: TGTGCCTGGAGTGTACTTTTCCGGGGGGAAGCTTTCTTT. The whole variable domain, filled in from reference TRBV30 and TRBJ1-1, reads SQTIHQWPATLVQPVGSPLSLECTVEGTSNPNLYWYRQAAGRGLQLLFYSVGIGQISSEVPQNLSASRPQDRQFILSSKKLLLSDSGFYLCAWSVLFRGEAFFGQGTRLTVV.

The chain employs TRBV29-1 and TRBJ2-2; D not certain. Germline loops: CDR1 SQVTM, CDR2 ANQGSEA. With 2 bases removed from V and 4 bases from J, the gap between germline ends came to 8 bases. This CDR3 contains 13 residues. The CDR3: CSVERWSTGELFF. For the CDR3, the DNA is TGCAGCGTTGAACGGTGGAGCACCGGGGAGCTGTTTTTT.

The sample holds a few counts of this clonotype. The chain employs TRBV3-1 and TRBJ1-2; 8 bases agree with TRBD1. J was trimmed by 3 bases and V by 4 bases; bases with no gene match: 10. Germline V lookup: CDR1 LGHDT, CDR2 YNNKEL (reference sequence). CDR3 length: 16 amino acids. The CDR3 sequence: CASSRLDRGGDYGYTF. The CDR3 nucleotides read TGTGCCAGCAGCCGGCTCGACAGGGGAGGAGACTATGGCTACACCTTC. Together with reference TRBV3-1 and TRBJ1-2, the CDR3 gives the full variable domain: DTAVSQTPKYLVTQMGNDKSIKCEQNLGHDTMYWYKQDSKKFLKIMFSYNNKELIINETVPNRFSPKSPDKAHLNLHINSLELGDSAVYFCASSRLDRGGDYGYTFGSGTRLTVV.

This clonotype was counted between two and nine times. A much more abundant neighbour one base away suggests this may be a read error. The J gene is TRBJ2-7, the V gene TRBV6-1; D is possibly TRBD1 or TRBD2 (5 bases each). The CDR3 contains 14 residues. The V gene's germline CDR1 is MNHNS and CDR2 SASEGT. The ends were cut back, 4 bases at V and 2 bases at J, with 12 bases in the middle. DNA of the CDR3: TGTGCCAGCAGTGGTGTGGGGGTTCCCTACGAGCAGTACTTC. As protein: CASSGVGVPYEQYF.

The chain couples TRBV9 to TRBJ1-2; a weak D match, TRBD1 (5 bases). V was pared by 3 bases and J by 4 bases, with 10 bases between. In germline, CDR1 is SGDLS, CDR2 YYNGEE. The CDR3 length is 13 residues. This CDR3 reads CASSGGPLYGYTF. In DNA form, the CDR3 reads TGTGCCAGCAGCGGGGGACCTCTCTATGGCTACACCTTC.